This TCR beta chain was recorded in a study of blood T cell repertoires in COVID-19. Study as a whole: T cells, B-cell-depleted T cells, or PBMCs provided the cDNA or gDNA that served as material.

Study processing details: Estimated nucleated cell counts came from reference gene primer amplification. Some clones are missing from TCRdb's copy, which holds only in-frame ones; the method was immunoSEQ multiplex PCR. That table is the source of V, J and clone size, and D and trimming were worked out from the DNA. This table has 250,000 to 350,000 clones, about 87% appearing once. Categorization into cohorts depended on clinical history that participants reported. Germline V lookup: CDR1 SGHNT, CDR2 YYREEE (reference sequence). Trimming shortened V by 0 bases and J by 5 bases, and 8 bases separated the two germline ends. CDR3 size: 13 residues.

The J gene is TRBJ2-5, the V gene TRBV5-4, with TRBD1 as a possible D gene (6 bases). The sample consisted of PBMCs or T cells enriched from blood (not recorded which). This TCR was sampled from a woman in her thirties who had recovered from COVID-19. The CDR3 nucleotides read TGTGCCAGCAGCTTGGAGGGGGAGGAGACCCAGTACTTC. Its translation: CASSLEGEETQYF.